These 5 T cell receptor beta chains originate from one sample sequenced in a study of blood T cell repertoires in COVID-19. Libraries were prepared by immunoSEQ multiplex PCR; TCRdb keeps only in-frame clonotypes and omits some of them. The sample shows about 250,000 clones, 70% to 90% of them seen only once. What was sequenced was PBMCs or T cells enriched from blood (not recorded which). All receptors derive from a woman aged 50 to 65 who had been exposed to COVID-19.

This chain links TRBV6-5 with TRBJ1-1; D possibly corresponds to TRBD1 (6 bases). CDR3 length: 13 amino acids. V was trimmed by 8 bases and J by 4 bases, leaving 14 bases between them. Per germline, CDR1 MNHEY and CDR2 SVGAGI. The CDR3 nucleotides read TGTGCCAGCCCCGGCAGGGGACCCACTGAAGCTTTCTTT. It translates to CASPGRGPTEAFF.

The chain joins TRBV19 to TRBJ1-5, with D unclear. The CDR3 sequence is 13 residues long. The ends were cut back, 0 bases at V and 6 bases at J, with 6 bases in the middle. The germline V gene encodes CDR1 LNHDA and CDR2 SQIVND (reference sequence). The CDR3 reads CASSIEAGQPQHF. The CDR3 nucleotides read TGTGCCAGTAGTATAGAGGCGGGTCAGCCCCAGCATTTT. Full variable domain (rest looked up from reference TRBV19 and TRBJ1-5): DGGITQSPKYLFRKEGQNVTLSCEQNLNHDAMYWYRQDPGQGLRLIYYSQIVNDFQKGDIAEGYSVSREKKESFPLTVTSAQKNPTAFYLCASSIEAGQPQHFGDGTRLSIL.

V is TRBV9 and J is TRBJ1-1; no reliable D call. CDR1 SGDLS and CDR2 YYNGEE come from the germline V gene. The CDR3 has 14 amino acids. V was cut by 0 bases and J by 4 bases, with 10 bases left in between. The CDR3 DNA sequence: TGTGCCAGCAGCGTAGCTGCGGAGGCCACTGAAGCTTTCTTT. As protein: CASSVAAEATEAFF.

The chain has TRBV27 and TRBJ1-2; TRBD1 matches at 10 bases. Trimming removed 3 bases from V and 7 bases from J; junction bases left unmatched: 14. CDR1 is MNHEY and CDR2 is SMNVEV in the germline V gene (reference sequence). The CDR3 length is 17 residues. For the CDR3, the DNA is TGTGCCAGCAGTTTCAGTTACGGGGGACAGGGGTTGAGTGGCTACACCTTC. This codes for CASSFSYGGQGLSGYTF.

CDR3 nucleotides: TGTGCCAGCAGCTCGAGAGGGGGAGATTCACCCCTCCACTTT. Protein product: CASSSRGGDSPLHF. This rearrangement joins TRBV9 to TRBJ1-6; weak D call: TRBD1 (6 bases). Deletions cut 4 bases from V and 8 bases from J, with 13 bases between. Germline-derived CDR1 and CDR2 are SGDLS and YYNGEE. This CDR3 spans 14 amino acids.